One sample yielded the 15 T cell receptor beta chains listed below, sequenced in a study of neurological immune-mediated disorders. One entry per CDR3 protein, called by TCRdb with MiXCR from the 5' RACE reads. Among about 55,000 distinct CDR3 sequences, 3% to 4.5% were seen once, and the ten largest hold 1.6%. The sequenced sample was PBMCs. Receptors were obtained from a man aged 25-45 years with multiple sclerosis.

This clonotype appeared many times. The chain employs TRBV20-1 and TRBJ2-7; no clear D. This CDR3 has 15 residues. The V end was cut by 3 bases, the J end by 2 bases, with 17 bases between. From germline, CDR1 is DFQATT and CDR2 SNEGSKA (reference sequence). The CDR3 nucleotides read TGCAGTGCTAGGGCGGCTGACGGTCGCGCCTACGAGCAGTACTTC. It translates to CSARAADGRAYEQYF.

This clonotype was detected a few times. This CDR3 reads CSVHHPRGLNYEQYF. CDR3 nucleotide sequence: TGCAGCGTCCACCACCCAAGGGGGTTAAACTACGAGCAGTACTTC. The chain carries TRBV29-1 and TRBJ2-7; D is possibly TRBD1 (6 bases). The CDR3 is 15 amino acids. The germline V and J ends were trimmed by 6 bases and 3 bases, with 21 bases remaining between them. Germline V gives CDR1 SQVTM, CDR2 ANQGSEA.

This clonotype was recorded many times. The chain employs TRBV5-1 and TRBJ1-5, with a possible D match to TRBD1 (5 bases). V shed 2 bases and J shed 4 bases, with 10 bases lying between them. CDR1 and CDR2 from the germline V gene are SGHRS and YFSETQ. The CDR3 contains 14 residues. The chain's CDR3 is CASSLGAGNQPQHF. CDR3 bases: TGCGCCAGCAGCTTAGGGGCAGGGAATCAGCCCCAGCATTTT. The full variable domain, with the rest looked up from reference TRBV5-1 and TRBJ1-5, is KAGVTQTPRYLIKTRGQQVTLSCSPISGHRSVSWYQQTPGQGLQFLFEYFSETQRNKGNFPGRFSGRQFSNSRSEMNVSTLELGDSALYLCASSLGAGNQPQHFGDGTRLSIL.

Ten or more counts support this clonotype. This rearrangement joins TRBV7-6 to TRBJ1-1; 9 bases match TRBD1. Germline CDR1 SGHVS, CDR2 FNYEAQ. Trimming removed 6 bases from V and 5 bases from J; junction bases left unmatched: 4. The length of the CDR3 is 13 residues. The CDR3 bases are TGTGCCAGCAGTAAACAGGGGGCTACTGAAGCTTTCTTT. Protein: CASSKQGATEAFF.

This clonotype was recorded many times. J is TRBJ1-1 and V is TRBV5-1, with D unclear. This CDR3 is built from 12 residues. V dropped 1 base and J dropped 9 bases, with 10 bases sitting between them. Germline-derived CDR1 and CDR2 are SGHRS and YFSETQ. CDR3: CASSLNTDQAFF. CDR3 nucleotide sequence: TGCGCCAGCAGCTTGAACACGGACCAAGCTTTCTTT.

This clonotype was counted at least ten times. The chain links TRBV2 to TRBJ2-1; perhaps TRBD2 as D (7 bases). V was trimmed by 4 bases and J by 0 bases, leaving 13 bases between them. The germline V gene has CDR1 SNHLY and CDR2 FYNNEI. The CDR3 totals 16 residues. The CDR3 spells CASSGGGDSSYNEQFF. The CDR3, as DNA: TGTGCCAGCAGTGGAGGGGGGGACTCCTCCTACAATGAGCAGTTCTTC. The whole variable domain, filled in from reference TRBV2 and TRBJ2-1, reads EPEVTQTPSHQVTQMGQEVILRCVPISNHLYFYWYRQILGQKVEFLVSFYNNEISEKSEIFDDQFSVERPDGSNFTLKIRSTKLEDSAMYFCASSGGGDSSYNEQFFGPGTRLTVL.

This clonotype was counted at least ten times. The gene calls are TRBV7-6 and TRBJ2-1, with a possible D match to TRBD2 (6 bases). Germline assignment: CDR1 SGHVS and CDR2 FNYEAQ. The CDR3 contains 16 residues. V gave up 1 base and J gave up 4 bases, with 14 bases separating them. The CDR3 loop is CASSLEGSGGYNEQFF. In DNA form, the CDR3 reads TGTGCCAGCAGCTTAGAGGGTAGCGGAGGTTACAATGAGCAGTTCTTC. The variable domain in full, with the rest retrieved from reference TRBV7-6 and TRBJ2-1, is GAGVSQSPRYKVTKRGQDVALRCDPISGHVSLYWYRQALGQGPEFLTYFNYEAQQDKSGLPNDRFSAERPEGSISTLTIQRTEQRDSAMYRCASSLEGSGGYNEQFFGPGTRLTVL.

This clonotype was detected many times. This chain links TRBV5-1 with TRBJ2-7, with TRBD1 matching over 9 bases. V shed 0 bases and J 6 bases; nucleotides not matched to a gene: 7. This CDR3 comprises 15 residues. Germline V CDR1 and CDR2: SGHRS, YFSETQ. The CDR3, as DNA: TGCGCCAGCAGCTTGGGAGGGACAGGGCGATCCGAGCAGTACTTC. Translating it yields CASSLGGTGRSEQYF. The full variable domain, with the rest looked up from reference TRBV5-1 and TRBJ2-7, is KAGVTQTPRYLIKTRGQQVTLSCSPISGHRSVSWYQQTPGQGLQFLFEYFSETQRNKGNFPGRFSGRQFSNSRSEMNVSTLELGDSALYLCASSLGGTGRSEQYFGPGTRLTVT.

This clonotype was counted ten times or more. CDR3 residues: CASSGGTGKIVDEQYF. The CDR3 nucleotides are TGCGCCAGCAGCGGCGGGACAGGGAAGATTGTGGACGAGCAGTACTTC. The chain combines TRBV5-1 with TRBJ2-7, with 9 bases fitting TRBD1. The CDR3 is made up of 16 amino acids. CDR1 and CDR2 from the germline V gene are SGHRS and YFSETQ. V lost 4 bases, J lost 5 bases, and 13 bases stayed unmatched.

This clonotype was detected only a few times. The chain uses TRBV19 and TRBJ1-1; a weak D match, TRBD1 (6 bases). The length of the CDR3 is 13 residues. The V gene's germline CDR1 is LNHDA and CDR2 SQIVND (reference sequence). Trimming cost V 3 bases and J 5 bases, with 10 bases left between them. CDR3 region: CASSIGGGTEAFF. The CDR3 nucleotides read TGTGCCAGTAGTATCGGAGGGGGGACTGAAGCTTTCTTT.

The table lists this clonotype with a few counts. The CDR3 coding sequence is TGTGCCAGCAGCCGAGGGGACAGATCGAATTATGGCTACACCTTC. Its protein product is CASSRGDRSNYGYTF. V and J are TRBV3-1 and TRBJ1-2; 7 bases fit TRBD1. The CDR3 extends over 15 amino acids. Germline V gene lookup returns CDR1 LGHDT and CDR2 YNNKEL (reference sequence). With 4 bases clipped from V and 5 bases from J, the junction kept 10 bases outside the gene matches.

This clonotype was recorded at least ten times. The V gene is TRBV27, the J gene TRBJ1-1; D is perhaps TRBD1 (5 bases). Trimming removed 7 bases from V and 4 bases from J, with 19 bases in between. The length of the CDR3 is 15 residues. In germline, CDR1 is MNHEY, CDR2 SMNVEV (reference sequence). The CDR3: CASITSQGLSTEAFF. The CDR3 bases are TGTGCCAGCATTACATCCCAGGGCTTGAGCACTGAAGCTTTCTTT.

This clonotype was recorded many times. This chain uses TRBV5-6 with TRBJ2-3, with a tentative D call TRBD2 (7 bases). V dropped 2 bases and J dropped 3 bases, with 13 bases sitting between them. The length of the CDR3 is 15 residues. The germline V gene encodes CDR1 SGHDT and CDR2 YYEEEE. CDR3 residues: CASSFGGGPTDTQYF. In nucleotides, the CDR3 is TGTGCCAGCAGCTTTGGGGGGGGGCCGACAGATACGCAGTATTTT. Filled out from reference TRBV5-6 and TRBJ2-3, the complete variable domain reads DAGVTQSPTHLIKTRGQQVTLRCSPKSGHDTVSWYQQALGQGPQFIFQYYEEEERQRGNFPDRFSGHQFPNYSSELNVNALLLGDSALYLCASSFGGGPTDTQYFGPGTRLTVL.

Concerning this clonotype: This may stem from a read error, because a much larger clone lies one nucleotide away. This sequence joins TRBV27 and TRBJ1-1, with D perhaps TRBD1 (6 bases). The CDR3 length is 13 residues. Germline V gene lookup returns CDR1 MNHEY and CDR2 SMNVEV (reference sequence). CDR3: CANLRERGTEAFF. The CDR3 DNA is TGTGCTAACCTCCGGGAAAGGGGGACTGAAGCTTTCTTT.

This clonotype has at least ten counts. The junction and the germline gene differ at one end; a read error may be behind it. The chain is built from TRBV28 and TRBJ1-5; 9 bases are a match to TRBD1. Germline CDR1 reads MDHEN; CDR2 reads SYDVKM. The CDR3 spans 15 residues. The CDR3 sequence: CATHVPGQGFQPQNF. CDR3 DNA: TGTGCCACCCACGTCCCGGGACAGGGTTTCCAGCCCCAGAATTTT.